This T cell receptor beta chain emerged from a study of shared clonotypes between healthy human individuals. Study information: Sampling drew on donors who were a couple of women and a few men aged 18 to 49.

Findings and limits, study-wide: Even with large depth, rarefaction showed that sorted-subset sequencing was incomplete.

Worth noting for this clone: Its antigen is unidentified.

Trimming removed 4 bases at V and 1 base at J, with 16 bases between. The CDR3 extends over 16 amino acids. Germline values: CDR1 SGHRS, CDR2 YFSETQ. Profiling relied on immunoSEQ multiplex PCR, and the TCRdb table lists in-frame clones only, not all of them. The sample lists 2.3 million or so clones; 80% to 95% were seen once. The receptor was derived from a man between 18 and 29 years old in good health. Some clones in this sample may be carry-over from other donors' samples. The chain couples TRBV5-1 to TRBJ2-3; either TRBD1 or TRBD2 may supply D (7 bases each). Input material: naive CD4+ T cells from PBMCs. The subset denotes: CD45RA+ positively selected. The CDR3 nucleotides are TGCGCCAGCAGCCTAGGGGGCGGGGGCCGCACAGATACGCAGTATTTT. Translating it yields CASSLGGGGRTDTQYF. Complete variable domain (other parts from reference TRBV5-1 and TRBJ2-3): KAGVTQTPRYLIKTRGQQVTLSCSPISGHRSVSWYQQTPGQGLQFLFEYFSETQRNKGNFPGRFSGRQFSNSRSEMNVSTLELGDSALYLCASSLGGGGRTDTQYFGPGTRLTVL.